This is a list of T cell receptor beta chains from one sample in a study of regulatory T cells in long-lasting Graves disease. TCRdb recomputed calls from the multiplex PCR reads with MiXCR, one row per CDR3 protein. Among about 560,000 distinct CDR3 sequences listed, about 16% were seen once. This same sample was also taken into another study, of T cells in Graves' hyperthyroidism and ophthalmopathy.

The sequencing used peripheral blood mononuclear cells (PBMCs), collected at new diagnosis, from a patient treated with antithyroid drugs. The receptors derive from a man between 18 and 35 years old with Graves disease. Each CDR3 is given with its conserved first and last residue. Each record gives: clone size, J gene, V gene, D gene, CDR3 protein, CDR3 DNA. The D gene is left open where the match is weak. Rows may omit the clone size; those that give it use once, few, many or a size class.

>many|TRBJ2-5|TRBV6-5|.
CASSFRTQETQYF
TGTGCCAGCAGTTTCCGGACTCAAGAGACCCAGTACTTC
>many|TRBJ2-5|TRBV12-5|.
CASGGSGQETQYF
TGTGCTAGTGGCGGAAGCGGCCAAGAGACCCAGTACTTC
>many|TRBJ1-1|TRBV6-2/TRBV6-3|.
CASSYRQAPEAFF
TGTGCCAGCAGTTACAGACAGGCCCCTGAAGCTTTCTTT
>.|TRBJ2-4|TRBV6-2/TRBV6-3|TRBD1
CASSYGDRQTQYF
TGTGCCAGCAGTTACGGGGACAGGCAAACCCAGTACTTC
>many|TRBJ1-4|TRBV6-1|.
CATERQKNEKLFF
TGTGCCACCGAAAGACAGAAGAATGAAAAACTGTTTTTT
>.|TRBJ2-6|TRBV6-1|.
CASWGSSGANVLTF
TGTGCCAGCTGGGGGTCCTCTGGGGCCAACGTCCTGACTTTC
>.|TRBJ2-1|TRBV6-5|TRBD1
CASRFSDRGNEQFF
TGTGCCAGCAGATTCTCGGACAGGGGCAATGAGCAGTTCTTC
>many|TRBJ1-1|TRBV12-3/TRBV12-4|.
CASSLYRANTEAFF
TGTGCCAGCAGTTTATACAGGGCGAACACTGAAGCTTTCTTT
>once|TRBJ1-5|TRBV19|.
CASSITDGPLGQPQHF
TGTGCCAGTAGTATCACCGACGGACCCCTCGGGCAGCCCCAGCATTTT
>many|TRBJ2-1|TRBV12-3/TRBV12-4|.
CASGRTLNNEQFF
TGTGCCAGCGGAAGGACGCTTAACAATGAGCAGTTCTTC
>many|TRBJ1-1|TRBV28|.
CASSLYRLNTEAFF
TGTGCCAGCAGTTTATACCGGCTGAACACTGAAGCTTTCTTT
>.|TRBJ2-2|TRBV29-1|TRBD2
CSVEAEASGYYTGELFF
TGCAGCGTTGAAGCGGAGGCTAGCGGGTACTACACCGGGGAGCTGTTTTTT
>many|TRBJ2-7|TRBV27|.
CASSFAPGASYEQYF
TGTGCCAGCAGTTTTGCCCCAGGGGCCTCCTACGAGCAGTACTTC
>many|TRBJ1-5|TRBV5-1|.
CASSLKSGDNQPQHF
TGCGCCAGCAGCTTGAAATCAGGGGACAATCAGCCCCAGCATTTT
>.|TRBJ2-7|TRBV5-1|.
CASSLFPASEIANYEQYF
TGCGCCAGCAGCTTGTTTCCAGCCTCCGAGATCGCCAACTACGAGCAGTACTTC
>.|TRBJ2-7|TRBV10-3|.
CAISEPGTHAYEQYF
TGTGCCATCAGTGAACCCGGGACTCACGCCTACGAGCAGTACTTC
>.|TRBJ1-3|TRBV2|.
CASSVSPKVGNTIYF
TGTGCCAGCAGTGTGTCCCCAAAAGTGGGAAACACCATATATTTT
>.|TRBJ1-5|TRBV9|TRBD1
CASSGSGTGGDQPQHF
TGTGCCAGCAGCGGATCCGGGACAGGGGGGGATCAGCCCCAGCATTTT
>few|TRBJ2-2|TRBV13|TRBD2
CASSLVIAGGLNTGELFF
TGTGCCAGCAGCTTAGTCATCGCGGGAGGCCTGAACACCGGGGAGCTGTTTTTT
>many|TRBJ1-1|TRBV30|TRBD1
CAWSRVDRANTEAFF
TGTGCCTGGAGTCGCGTTGACAGGGCGAACACTGAAGCTTTCTTT
>many|TRBJ2-5|TRBV27|TRBD2
CASSHPATTPGLAQQETQYF
TGTGCCAGCAGTCACCCAGCCACCACTCCGGGACTAGCACAACAAGAGACCCAGTACTTC
>.|TRBJ2-7|TRBV7-9|TRBD2
CASSNQGLAGGDSYEQYF
TGTGCCAGCAGCAATCAGGGCCTAGCGGGAGGGGACTCCTACGAGCAGTACTTC
>many|TRBJ2-2|TRBV30|.
CAWSVRTSRTGELFF
TGTGCCTGGAGTGTACGAACTAGCAGGACCGGGGAGCTGTTTTTT
>.|TRBJ2-7|TRBV7-9|TRBD1
CASSPTGQGLGEQYF
TGTGCCAGCAGCCCCACGGGACAGGGATTGGGGGAGCAGTACTTC
>.|TRBJ1-2|TRBV29-1|TRBD1
CPTGLGYTF
TGCCCGACAGGGTTAGGCTACACCTTC
>many|TRBJ2-7|TRBV28|.
CASSRYEQYF
TGTGCCAGCAGTCGGTACGAGCAGTACTTC
>many|TRBJ2-4|TRBV28|TRBD2
CASGLAGDNIQYF
TGTGCCAGCGGACTAGCGGGAGATAACATTCAGTACTTC
>many|TRBJ2-7|TRBV6-1|TRBD1
CASRGQRTYEQYF
TGTGCCAGCCGGGGACAGAGGACCTACGAGCAGTACTTC
>few|TRBJ2-1|TRBV5-1|TRBD2
CASSYSRSGRGYEQFF
TGTGCCAGCAGTTACTCTCGGAGCGGGAGGGGGTATGAGCAGTTCTTC
>many|TRBJ2-5|TRBV6-5|TRBD2
CASSSRTSGRGETQYF
TGTGCCAGCAGTTCCCGGACTAGCGGGAGGGGAGAGACCCAGTACTTC
>few|TRBJ1-2|TRBV29-1|TRBD1
CSARTGRDYTF
TGCAGCGCAAGGACAGGGAGGGACTACACCTTC
>few|TRBJ1-2|TRBV9|TRBD1
CASREQGSYGYTF
TGTGCCAGCAGAGAACAGGGGAGCTATGGCTACACCTTC
>.|TRBJ2-1|TRBV5-1|TRBD2
CASSFARRTSGRSSYNEQFF
TGCGCCAGCAGCTTTGCTCGCCGGACTAGCGGCCGGAGCTCCTACAATGAGCAGTTCTTC
>.|TRBJ1-2|TRBV20-1|.
CSASAGGGYTF
TGCAGTGCTAGCGCGGGCGGTGGCTACACCTTC
>.|TRBJ2-3|TRBV20-1|.
CSAPLEGGDTQYF
TGCAGCGCCCCCCTGGAGGGTGGGGATACGCAGTATTTT
>many|TRBJ1-2|TRBV2|TRBD1
CAKSKGTGHNYGYTF
TGTGCCAAATCAAAAGGGACAGGGCATAACTATGGCTACACCTTC
>many|TRBJ2-7|TRBV10-1|TRBD2
CASSASGSPPYEQYF
TGCGCCAGCAGTGCAAGCGGGAGCCCACCCTACGAGCAGTACTTC
>few|TRBJ2-6|TRBV28|TRBD2
CASSPGGGANVLTF
TGTGCCAGCAGTCCGGGGGGAGGGGCCAACGTCCTGACTTTC
>many|TRBJ1-2|TRBV12-3/TRBV12-4|.
CASTLGASRAGGYTF
TGTGCCAGCACCCTGGGAGCGTCCAGGGCAGGCGGCTACACCTTC
>.|TRBJ1-1|TRBV5-1|TRBD1
CASSLDGTAPRGAFF
TGCGCCAGCAGCTTGGATGGGACAGCACCTAGGGGAGCTTTCTTT
>many|TRBJ2-1|TRBV30|.
CAWSLDSPTVSEQFF
TGTGCCTGGAGTCTCGACAGCCCGACAGTGAGTGAGCAGTTCTTC
>.|TRBJ1-2|TRBV7-8|.
CASSLSGVGYTF
TGTGCCAGCAGCTTATCGGGTGTGGGCTACACCTTC
>few|TRBJ1-4|TRBV14|.
CASRTAGTGNEKLFF
TGTGCCAGCAGAACAGCGGGGACGGGTAATGAAAAACTGTTTTTT
>many|TRBJ2-7|TRBV3-1|.
CASSQGGGVYEQYF
TGTGCCAGCAGCCAAGGGGGAGGCGTCTACGAGCAGTACTTC
>.|TRBJ1-5|TRBV20-1|TRBD1
CSAEDRGLNQPQHF
TGCAGTGCTGAGGACAGGGGGCTCAATCAGCCCCAGCATTTT
>many|TRBJ2-3|TRBV30|.
CAWRVGVVRDTQYF
TGTGCCTGGAGAGTGGGAGTGGTTCGTGATACGCAGTATTTT
>few|TRBJ2-1|TRBV6-9|.
CASSYGRGAYNEQFF
TGTGCCAGCAGTTATGGGAGGGGGGCCTACAATGAGCAGTTCTTC
>many|TRBJ2-7|TRBV7-2|.
CASSEGLFSYEQYF
TGTGCCAGCAGCGAAGGACTTTTCTCCTACGAGCAGTACTTC
>few|TRBJ2-7|TRBV5-8|.
CASSPWAVSSYEQYF
TGTGCCAGCAGCCCATGGGCGGTGAGCTCCTACGAGCAGTACTTC
>many|TRBJ2-1|TRBV27|.
CASSLDGGSYNEQFF
TGCGCCAGCAGCTTGGACGGTGGCTCCTACAATGAGCAGTTCTTC
>many|TRBJ1-1|TRBV27|.
CASKLQGWTEAFF
TGTGCCAGCAAGTTACAGGGTTGGACTGAAGCTTTCTTT
>many|TRBJ2-3|TRBV28|.
CASSSSSGQRDTQYF
TGTGCCAGCAGTTCGTCATCAGGACAGAGAGATACGCAGTATTTT
>.|TRBJ2-7|TRBV6-5|.
CANSWGYEQYF
TGTGCCAACAGTTGGGGCTACGAGCAGTACTTC
>many|TRBJ2-1|TRBV28|.
CASSLYGGAANNEQFF
TGTGCCAGCAGTTTATATGGTGGCGCAGCCAACAATGAGCAGTTCTTC
>.|TRBJ2-2|TRBV5-1|.
CASSPGGGAYTGELFF
TGCGCCAGCAGCCCGGGTGGCGGGGCTTACACCGGGGAGCTGTTTTTT
>few|TRBJ2-3|TRBV24-1|.
CATSDLGSGTQYF
TGTGCCACCAGTGATTTGGGTAGCGGAACGCAGTATTTT